The present TCR beta chain was sequenced within a study of PD-1 blockade in classical Hodgkin lymphoma. About the research overall: Patients were infused with nivolumab 3 mg/kg every 2 weeks. Study-wide results and limits: The authors excluded patients who started nivolumab under 1 year after ASCT. When set against healthy donors, newly diagnosed patients were reported to show lower baseline TCR diversity. Partial responders and progressors had significantly lower baseline TCR diversity.

All the patients suffered relapse after autologous stem cell transplantation, and brentuximab vedotin exposure differed. Assay used: immunoSEQ multiplex PCR; TCRdb lists only in-frame clones, some missing. This sample has fewer than 45,000 clones, with less than 80% found just once. There are 15 residues in the CDR3. Per the germline V gene, CDR1 is SGHRS and CDR2 is YFSETQ. J gave up 6 bases and V 2 bases, and 4 bases lay outside the gene matches. Of note for this clone: As yet, its antigen is unknown.

The chain is built from TRBV5-1 and TRBJ2-1; 11 positions match TRBD2. The TCR was taken from a human donor with classical Hodgkin lymphoma. This sample comprised peripheral blood mononuclear cells (PBMCs), obtained at baseline. The CDR3 coding sequence is TGCGCCAGCAGCTTACTAGCGGGAGTCTCCAATGAGCAGTTCTTC. Amino acid sequence: CASSLLAGVSNEQFF.